Shown below are 10 T cell receptor beta chains from a single sample sequenced in a study of shared clonotypes between healthy human individuals. Assay used: immunoSEQ multiplex PCR; TCRdb lists only in-frame clones, some missing. The sample carries 2,500,000 or so clones, approximately 94% recorded once. The specimen sequenced was naive CD4+ T cells from PBMCs. The subset denotes: CD45RA+ positively selected. These receptor sequences come from a man aged 18 to 30 in good health. Some clones in this sample may be carry-over from other donors' samples.

V and J are TRBV4-2 and TRBJ2-7; 8 bases map to TRBD2. The CDR3 covers 16 residues. The V gene's germline CDR1 is LGHNA and CDR2 YNFKEQ. V was clipped by 4 bases and J by 3 bases; unmatched bases: 11. CDR3 in amino acids: CASSPAPSGGGYEQYF. The CDR3 DNA follows: TGTGCCAGCAGCCCAGCTCCAAGCGGGGGTGGCTACGAGCAGTACTTC.

This sequence joins TRBV28 and TRBJ2-1; maybe TRBD1 (6 bases). The germline V and J ends were trimmed by 5 bases and 8 bases, with 19 bases remaining between them. Germline V gives CDR1 MDHEN, CDR2 SYDVKM. The CDR3 sequence is 15 residues long. Written as DNA, the CDR3 is TGTGCCAGCAGTCGCGCCGGGACACAAGCGTATGAGCAGTTCTTC. It is translated as CASSRAGTQAYEQFF.

As regards this clone: Here the CDR3 omits its conserved ending phenylalanine or tryptophan, so a read error is the likely source. The limits of the CDR3 on the DNA are not certain, so only TCRdb's listed CDR3 is given. J is TRBJ1-2 and V is TRBV28; TRBD1, as called in the table, went unchecked against the DNA. The CDR3 is 12 residues long, counting both termini. Germline loops: CDR1 MDHEN, CDR2 SYDVKM. CDR3: CASSLRDSRLYI.

The chain combines TRBV28 with TRBJ1-1; D ambiguous. Trimming stripped 5 bases from V and 11 bases from J, with 15 bases between. CDR1 is MDHEN and CDR2 is SYDVKM in the germline V gene. This CDR3 is built from 12 residues. Here the CDR3 DNA reads TGTGCCAGCAGTACGGCAAGGCTAGGGGCTTTCTTT. This sequence encodes CASSTARLGAFF.

Turning to this clone: The same CDR3 is also encoded by other DNA sequences in this sample. CDR3 nucleotides: TGCGCCAGCAGCTTTGCGGGTGACTACAATGAGCAGTTCTTC. Protein sequence: CASSFAGDYNEQFF. J is TRBJ2-1 and V is TRBV5-1; the D gene is possibly TRBD2 (5 bases). V lost 2 bases and J 3 bases, leaving 9 bases between the germline ends. Germline-derived CDR1 and CDR2 are SGHRS and YFSETQ. The CDR3 totals 14 residues.

The V and J genes are TRBV5-4 and TRBJ1-2; D gene uncertain. Germline values: CDR1 SGHNT, CDR2 YYREEE (reference sequence). Trimming cost V 4 bases and J 7 bases, with 14 bases left between them. This CDR3 spans 13 amino acids. CDR3 sequence: CASSRTEVSGYTF. DNA of the CDR3: TGTGCCAGCAGCCGGACGGAAGTTTCTGGCTACACCTTC.

The J gene is TRBJ2-7, the V gene TRBV7-9; 7 bases are a match to TRBD1. Germline CDR1 SEHNR, CDR2 FQNEAQ (reference sequence). The CDR3 has 14 residues. The ends lost 5 bases at V and 3 bases at J; junction bases unmatched: 7. CDR3 sequence reads: CASSADRIVYEQYF. The CDR3 DNA reads TGTGCCAGCAGCGCGGACAGGATAGTCTACGAGCAGTACTTC.

This chain connects TRBV2 to TRBJ2-3; 9 bases are a match to TRBD2. CDR3 length: 17 amino acids. Germline trimming cut 6 bases from V and 1 base from J; bases unmatched to any gene: 11. Germline-derived CDR1 and CDR2 are SNHLY and FYNNEI. This CDR3 reads CASRWSSGIEGTDTQYF. In DNA form, the CDR3 reads TGTGCCAGCAGGTGGTCTAGCGGGATTGAGGGCACAGATACGCAGTATTTT. Full variable domain (missing parts from reference TRBV2 and TRBJ2-3): EPEVTQTPSHQVTQMGQEVILRCVPISNHLYFYWYRQILGQKVEFLVSFYNNEISEKSEIFDDQFSVERPDGSNFTLKIRSTKLEDSAMYFCASRWSSGIEGTDTQYFGPGTRLTVL.

The genes are TRBV27 and TRBJ2-1; maybe TRBD2 (5 bases). The CDR3 contains 16 residues. V was shortened by 6 bases and J by 5 bases, with 20 bases between the two germline ends. Germline CDR1 is MNHEY and CDR2 is SMNVEV (reference sequence). The chain's CDR3 is CASRRSFGLGDNEQFF. The CDR3 DNA sequence: TGTGCCAGCAGACGGAGCTTCGGGCTCGGGGACAATGAGCAGTTCTTC.

This sequence joins TRBV28 and TRBJ2-2; no clear D. Trimming took 3 bases from V and 4 from J, leaving 12 bases between them. The CDR3 extends over 15 amino acids. CDR1 and CDR2 from the germline V gene are MDHEN and SYDVKM. The DNA for the CDR3 is TGTGCCAGCAGTTTTCACAGACCGGGCACCGGGGAGCTGTTTTTT. The encoded protein is CASSFHRPGTGELFF.